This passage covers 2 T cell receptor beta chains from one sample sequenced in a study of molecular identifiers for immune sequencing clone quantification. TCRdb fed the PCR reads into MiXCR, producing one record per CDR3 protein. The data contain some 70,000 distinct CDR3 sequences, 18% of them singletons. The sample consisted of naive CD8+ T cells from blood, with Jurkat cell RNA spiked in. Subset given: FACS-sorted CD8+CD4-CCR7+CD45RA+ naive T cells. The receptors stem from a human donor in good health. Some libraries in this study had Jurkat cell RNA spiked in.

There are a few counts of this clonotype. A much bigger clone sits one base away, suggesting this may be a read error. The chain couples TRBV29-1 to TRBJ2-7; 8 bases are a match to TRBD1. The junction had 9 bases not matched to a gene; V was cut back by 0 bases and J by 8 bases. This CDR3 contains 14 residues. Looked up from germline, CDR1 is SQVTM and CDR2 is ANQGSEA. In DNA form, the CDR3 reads TGCAGCGTTGAAGACCGGACAGGGAACCACAAGCAGTACTTC. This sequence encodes CSVEDRTGNHKQYF.

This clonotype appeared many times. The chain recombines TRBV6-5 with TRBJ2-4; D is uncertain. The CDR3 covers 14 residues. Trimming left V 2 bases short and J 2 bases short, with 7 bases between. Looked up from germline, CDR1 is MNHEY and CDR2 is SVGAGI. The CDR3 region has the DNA TGTGCCAGCAGTTACAAGGGCTCCAAAAACATTCAGTACTTC. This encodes CASSYKGSKNIQYF.